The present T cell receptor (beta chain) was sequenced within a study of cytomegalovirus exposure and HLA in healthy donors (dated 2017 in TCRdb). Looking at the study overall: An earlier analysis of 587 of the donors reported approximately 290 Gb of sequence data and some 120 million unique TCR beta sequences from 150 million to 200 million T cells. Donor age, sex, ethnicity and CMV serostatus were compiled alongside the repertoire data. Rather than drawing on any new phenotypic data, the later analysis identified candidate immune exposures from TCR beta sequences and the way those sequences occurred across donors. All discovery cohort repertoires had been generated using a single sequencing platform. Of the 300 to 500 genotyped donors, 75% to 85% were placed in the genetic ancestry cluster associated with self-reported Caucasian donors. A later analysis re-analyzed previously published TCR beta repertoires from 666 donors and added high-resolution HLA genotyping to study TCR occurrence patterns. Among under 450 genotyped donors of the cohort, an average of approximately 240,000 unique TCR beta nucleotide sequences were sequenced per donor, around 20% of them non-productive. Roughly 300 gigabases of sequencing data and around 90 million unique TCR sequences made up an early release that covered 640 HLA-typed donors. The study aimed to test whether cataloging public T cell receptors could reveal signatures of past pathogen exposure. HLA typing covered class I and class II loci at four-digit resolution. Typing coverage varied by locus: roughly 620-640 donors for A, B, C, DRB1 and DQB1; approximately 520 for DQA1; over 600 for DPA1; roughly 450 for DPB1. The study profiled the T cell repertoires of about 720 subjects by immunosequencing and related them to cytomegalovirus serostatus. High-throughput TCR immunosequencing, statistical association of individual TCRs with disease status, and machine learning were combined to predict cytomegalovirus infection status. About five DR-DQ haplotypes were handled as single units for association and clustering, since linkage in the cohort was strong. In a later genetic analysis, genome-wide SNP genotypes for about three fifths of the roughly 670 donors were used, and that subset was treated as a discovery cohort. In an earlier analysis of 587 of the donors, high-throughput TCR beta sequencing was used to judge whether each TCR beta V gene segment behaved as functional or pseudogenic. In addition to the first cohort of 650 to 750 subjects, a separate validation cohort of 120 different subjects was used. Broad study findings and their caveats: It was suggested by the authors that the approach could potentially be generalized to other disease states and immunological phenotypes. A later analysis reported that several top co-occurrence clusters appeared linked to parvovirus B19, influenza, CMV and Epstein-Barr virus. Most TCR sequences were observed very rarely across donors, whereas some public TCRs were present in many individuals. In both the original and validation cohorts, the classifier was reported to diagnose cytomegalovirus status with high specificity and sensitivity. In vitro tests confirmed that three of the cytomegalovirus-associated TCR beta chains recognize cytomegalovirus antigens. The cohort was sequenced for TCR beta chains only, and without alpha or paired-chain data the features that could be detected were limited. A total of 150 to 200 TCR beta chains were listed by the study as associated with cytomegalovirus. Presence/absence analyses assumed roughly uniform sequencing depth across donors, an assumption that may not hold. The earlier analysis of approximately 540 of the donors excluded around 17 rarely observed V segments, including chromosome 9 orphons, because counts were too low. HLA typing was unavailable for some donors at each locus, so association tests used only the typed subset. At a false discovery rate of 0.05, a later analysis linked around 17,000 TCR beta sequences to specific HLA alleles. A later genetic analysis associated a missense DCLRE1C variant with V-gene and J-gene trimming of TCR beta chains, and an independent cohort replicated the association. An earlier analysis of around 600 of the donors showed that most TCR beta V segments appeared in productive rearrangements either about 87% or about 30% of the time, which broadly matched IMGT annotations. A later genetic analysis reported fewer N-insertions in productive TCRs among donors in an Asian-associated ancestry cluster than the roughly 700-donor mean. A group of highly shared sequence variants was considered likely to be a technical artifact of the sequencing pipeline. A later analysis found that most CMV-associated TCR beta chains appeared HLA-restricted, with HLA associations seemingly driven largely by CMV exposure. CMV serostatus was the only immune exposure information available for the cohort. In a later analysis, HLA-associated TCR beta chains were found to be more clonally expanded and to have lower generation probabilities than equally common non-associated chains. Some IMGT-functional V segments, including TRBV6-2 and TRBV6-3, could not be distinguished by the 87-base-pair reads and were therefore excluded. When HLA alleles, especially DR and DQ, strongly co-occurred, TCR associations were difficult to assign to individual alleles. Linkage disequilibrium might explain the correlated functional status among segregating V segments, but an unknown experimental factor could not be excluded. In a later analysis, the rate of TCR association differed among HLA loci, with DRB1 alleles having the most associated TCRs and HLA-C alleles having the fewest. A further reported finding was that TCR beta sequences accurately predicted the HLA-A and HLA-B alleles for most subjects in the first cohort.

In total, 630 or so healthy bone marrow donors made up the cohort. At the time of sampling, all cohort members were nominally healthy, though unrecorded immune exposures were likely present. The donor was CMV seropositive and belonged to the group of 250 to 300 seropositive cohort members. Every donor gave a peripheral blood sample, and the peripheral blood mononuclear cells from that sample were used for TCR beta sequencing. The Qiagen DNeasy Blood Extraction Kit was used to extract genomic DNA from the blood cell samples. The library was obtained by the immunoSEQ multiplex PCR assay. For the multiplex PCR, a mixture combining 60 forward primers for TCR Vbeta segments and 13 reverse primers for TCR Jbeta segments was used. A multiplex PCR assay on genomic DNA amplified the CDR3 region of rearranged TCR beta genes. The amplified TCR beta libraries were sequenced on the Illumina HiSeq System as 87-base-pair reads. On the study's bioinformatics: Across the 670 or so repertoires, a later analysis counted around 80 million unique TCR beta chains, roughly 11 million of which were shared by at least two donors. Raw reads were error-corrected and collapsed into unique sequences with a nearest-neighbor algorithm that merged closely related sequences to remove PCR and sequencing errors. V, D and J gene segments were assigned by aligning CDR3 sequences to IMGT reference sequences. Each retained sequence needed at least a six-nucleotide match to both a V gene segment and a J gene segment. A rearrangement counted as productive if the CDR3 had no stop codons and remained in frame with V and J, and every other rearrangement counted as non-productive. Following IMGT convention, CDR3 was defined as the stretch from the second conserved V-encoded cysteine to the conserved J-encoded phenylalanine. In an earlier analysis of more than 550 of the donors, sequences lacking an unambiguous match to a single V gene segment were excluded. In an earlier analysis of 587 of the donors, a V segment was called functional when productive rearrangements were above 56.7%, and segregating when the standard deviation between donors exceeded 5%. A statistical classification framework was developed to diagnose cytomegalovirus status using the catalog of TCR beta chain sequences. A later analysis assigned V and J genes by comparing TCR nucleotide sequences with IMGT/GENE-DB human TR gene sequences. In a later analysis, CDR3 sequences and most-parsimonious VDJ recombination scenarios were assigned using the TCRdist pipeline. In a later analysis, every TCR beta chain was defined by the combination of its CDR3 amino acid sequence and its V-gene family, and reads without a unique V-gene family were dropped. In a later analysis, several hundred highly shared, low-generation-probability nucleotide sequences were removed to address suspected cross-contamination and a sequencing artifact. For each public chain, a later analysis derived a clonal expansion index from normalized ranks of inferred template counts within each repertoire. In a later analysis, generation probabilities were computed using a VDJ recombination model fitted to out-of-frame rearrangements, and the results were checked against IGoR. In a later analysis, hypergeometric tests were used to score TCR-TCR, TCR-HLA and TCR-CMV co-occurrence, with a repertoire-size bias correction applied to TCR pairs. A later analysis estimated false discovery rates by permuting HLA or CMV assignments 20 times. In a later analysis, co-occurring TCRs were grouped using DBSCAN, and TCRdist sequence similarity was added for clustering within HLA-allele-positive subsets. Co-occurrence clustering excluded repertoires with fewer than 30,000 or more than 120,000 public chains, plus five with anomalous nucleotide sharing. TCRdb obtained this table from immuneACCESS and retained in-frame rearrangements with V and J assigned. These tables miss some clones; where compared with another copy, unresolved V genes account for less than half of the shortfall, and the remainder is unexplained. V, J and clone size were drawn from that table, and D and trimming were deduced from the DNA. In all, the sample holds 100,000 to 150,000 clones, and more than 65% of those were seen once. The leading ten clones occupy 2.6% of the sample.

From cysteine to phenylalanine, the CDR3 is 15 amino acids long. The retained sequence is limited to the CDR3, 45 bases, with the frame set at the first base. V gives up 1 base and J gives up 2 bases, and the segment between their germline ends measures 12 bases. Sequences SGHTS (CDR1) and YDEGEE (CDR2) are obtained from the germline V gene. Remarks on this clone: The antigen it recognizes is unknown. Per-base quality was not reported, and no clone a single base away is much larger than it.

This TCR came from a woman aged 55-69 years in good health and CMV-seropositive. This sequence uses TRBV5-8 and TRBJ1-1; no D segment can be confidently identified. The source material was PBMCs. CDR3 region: CASSLRVFSNTEAFF. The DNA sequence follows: TGTGCCAGCAGCTTGCGGGTTTTTAGTAACACTGAAGCTTTCTTT.